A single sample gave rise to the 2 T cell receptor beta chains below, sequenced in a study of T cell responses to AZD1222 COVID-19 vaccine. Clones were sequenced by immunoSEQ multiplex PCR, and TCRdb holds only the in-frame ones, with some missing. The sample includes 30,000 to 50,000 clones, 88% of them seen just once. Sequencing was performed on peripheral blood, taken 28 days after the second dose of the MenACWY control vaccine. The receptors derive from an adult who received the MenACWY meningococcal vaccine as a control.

The CDR3: CASSAGTVGYTGELFF. In DNA form, the CDR3 reads TGTGCCAGCAGCGCCGGGACAGTCGGGTATACCGGGGAGCTGTTTTTT. The rearrangement joins TRBV9 to TRBJ2-2; 7 bases line up with TRBD1. With 3 bases clipped from V and 5 bases from J, the junction kept 10 bases outside the gene matches. Germline V gene data show CDR1 as SGDLS and CDR2 as YYNGEE. There are 16 residues in the CDR3.

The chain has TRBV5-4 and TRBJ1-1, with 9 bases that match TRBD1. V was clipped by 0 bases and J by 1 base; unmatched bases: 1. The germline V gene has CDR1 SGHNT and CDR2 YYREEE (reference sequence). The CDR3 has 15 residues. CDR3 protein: CASSLAGQGNTEAFF. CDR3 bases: TGTGCCAGCAGCTTGGCGGGACAGGGGAACACTGAAGCTTTCTTT. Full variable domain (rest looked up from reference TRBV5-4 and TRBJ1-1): ETGVTQSPTHLIKTRGQQVTLRCSSQSGHNTVSWYQQALGQGPQFIFQYYREEENGRGNFPPRFSGLQFPNYSSELNVNALELDDSALYLCASSLAGQGNTEAFFGQGTRLTVV.